This section outlines one T cell receptor beta chain sequence together with its context. Its antigen remains unknown. Assay used: immunoSEQ multiplex PCR; TCRdb lists only in-frame clones, some missing. The sample has several thousand clones, around four fifths seen once. The sample comes from a study of immune evolution from preneoplasia to lung adenocarcinoma. V was trimmed by 1 base and J by 2 bases, leaving 10 bases between them. The CDR3 extends over 15 amino acids. Germline loops: CDR1 LGHNA, CDR2 YSLEER. Patient tissue came from resections in Japan or China, 2014–2017. Histologic diagnosis was independently verified by two lung pathologists. Broader study findings: Later-stage lesions appeared to have more T cells, more diversity, less clonality. Normal lung had the highest top T cell clone frequencies.

Sequenced material: FFPE adjacent normal lung tissue. The receptor's source is a person aged 55-80 years with lung adenocarcinoma. The V call is TRBV4-3, the J call TRBJ2-3; tentative D call: TRBD2 (6 bases). The CDR3 here is CASSQGRGYTDTQYF. In nucleotides, the CDR3 is TGCGCCAGCAGCCAAGGGAGGGGCTACACAGATACGCAGTATTTT.